Below are 2 T cell receptor beta chains sequenced from a single sample in a study of T cell responses to AZD1222 COVID-19 vaccine. This table comes from immunoSEQ multiplex PCR, and its TCRdb copy is limited to in-frame clones, with some not included. The sample includes about 79,000 clones, roughly nine tenths of them seen just once. The sequencing here drew on peripheral blood, taken on day 0 of MenACWY control vaccination. The origin of the receptors is an adult in good health.

Concerning this clone itself: The junction does not match germline at one end; this may be a read error. V gene TRBV19 combines with J gene TRBJ1-3, with 9 bases identical to TRBD1. This CDR3 is built from 12 residues. Germline lookup yields CDR1 LNHDA and CDR2 SQIVND (reference sequence). CDR3 loop: CASSMGGTGTTF. The CDR3 DNA sequence: TGTGCCAGTAGTATGGGAGGGACAGGGACCACTTTT. The full variable domain, in which reference TRBV19 and TRBJ1-3 provide the parts outside the CDR3, is DGGITQSPKYLFRKEGQNVTLSCEQNLNHDAMYWYRQDPGQGLRLIYYSQIVNDFQKGDIAEGYSVSREKKESFPLTVTSAQKNPTAFYLCASSMGGTGTTFGEGSWLTVV.

The chain links TRBV28 to TRBJ1-1, with 8 bases fitting TRBD1. Trimming removed 6 bases from V and 5 bases from J; junction bases left unmatched: 8. The CDR3 length is 14 residues. The germline CDR1 and CDR2 sequences are MDHEN and SYDVKM. Here the CDR3 DNA reads TGTGCCAGCAGATTGGACAGGGCGGGGACTGAAGCTTTCTTT. It encodes CASRLDRAGTEAFF.